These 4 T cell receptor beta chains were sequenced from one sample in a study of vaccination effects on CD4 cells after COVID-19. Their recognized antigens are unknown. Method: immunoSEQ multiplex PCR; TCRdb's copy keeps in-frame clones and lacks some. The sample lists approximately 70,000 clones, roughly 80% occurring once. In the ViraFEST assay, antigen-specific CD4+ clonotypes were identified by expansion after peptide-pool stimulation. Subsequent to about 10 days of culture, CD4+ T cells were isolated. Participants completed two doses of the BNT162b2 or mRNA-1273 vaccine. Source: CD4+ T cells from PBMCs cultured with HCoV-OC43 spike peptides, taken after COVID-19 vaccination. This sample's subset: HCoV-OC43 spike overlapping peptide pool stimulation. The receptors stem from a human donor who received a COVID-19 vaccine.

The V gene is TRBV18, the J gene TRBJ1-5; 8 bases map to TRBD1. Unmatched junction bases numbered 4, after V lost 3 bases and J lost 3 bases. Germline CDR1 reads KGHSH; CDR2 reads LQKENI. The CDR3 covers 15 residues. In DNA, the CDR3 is TGTGCCAGCTCACCGGGACAGGTTCACAATCAGCCCCAGCATTTT. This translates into CASSPGQVHNQPQHF.

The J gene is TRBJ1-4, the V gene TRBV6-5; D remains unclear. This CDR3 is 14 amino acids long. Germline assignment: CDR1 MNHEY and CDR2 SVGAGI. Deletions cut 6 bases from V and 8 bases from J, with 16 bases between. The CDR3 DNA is TGTGCCAGCAGCGCCAACGCGGGAGGGGAAAAACTGTTTTTT. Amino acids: CASSANAGGEKLFF.

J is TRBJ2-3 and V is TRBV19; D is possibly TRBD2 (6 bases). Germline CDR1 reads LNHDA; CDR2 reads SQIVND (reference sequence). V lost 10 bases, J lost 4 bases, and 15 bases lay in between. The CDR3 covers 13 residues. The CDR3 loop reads CATTRRGADTQYF. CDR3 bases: TGTGCCACCACGCGGCGGGGTGCAGATACGCAGTATTTT.

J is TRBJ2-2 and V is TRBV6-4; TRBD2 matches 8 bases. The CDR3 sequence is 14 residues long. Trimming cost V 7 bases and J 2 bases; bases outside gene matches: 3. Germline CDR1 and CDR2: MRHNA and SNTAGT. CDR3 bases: TGTGCCAGCAAAACTAGCGGAAACACCGGGGAGCTGTTTTTT. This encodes CASKTSGNTGELFF.